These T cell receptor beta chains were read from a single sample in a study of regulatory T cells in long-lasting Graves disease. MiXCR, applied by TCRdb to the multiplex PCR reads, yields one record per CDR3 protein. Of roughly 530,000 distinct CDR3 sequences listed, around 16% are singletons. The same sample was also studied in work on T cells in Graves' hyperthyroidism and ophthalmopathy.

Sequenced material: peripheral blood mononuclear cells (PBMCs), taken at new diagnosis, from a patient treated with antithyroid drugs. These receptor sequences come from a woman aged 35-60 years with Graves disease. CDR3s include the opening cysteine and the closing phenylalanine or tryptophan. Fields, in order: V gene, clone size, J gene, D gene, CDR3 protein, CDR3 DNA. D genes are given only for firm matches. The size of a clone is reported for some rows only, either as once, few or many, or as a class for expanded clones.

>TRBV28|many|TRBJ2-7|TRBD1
CASSSGTAFSYEQYF
TGTGCCAGCAGTTCAGGGACAGCCTTCTCCTACGAGCAGTACTTC
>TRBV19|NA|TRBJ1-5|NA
CASSIDLVTVNSNQPQHF
TGTGCCAGTAGTATAGATCTAGTGACAGTAAATAGCAATCAGCCCCAGCATTTT
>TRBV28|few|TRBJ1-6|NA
CASSLSWGDSPLHF
TGTGCCAGCAGTTTATCGTGGGGGGATTCACCCCTCCACTTT
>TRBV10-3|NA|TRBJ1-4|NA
CAISPGETNEKLFF
TGTGCCATCAGTCCAGGGGAAACTAATGAAAAACTGTTTTTT
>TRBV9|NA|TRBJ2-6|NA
CASSVADGANVLTF
TGTGCCAGCAGCGTAGCAGATGGGGCCAACGTCCTGACTTTC
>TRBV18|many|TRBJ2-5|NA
CASSPLALQETQYF
TGTGCCAGCTCACCTTTGGCACTCCAAGAGACCCAGTACTTC
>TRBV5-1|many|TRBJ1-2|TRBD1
CASRALLQGAHGYTF
TGCGCCAGCCGGGCGTTGCTACAGGGGGCCCATGGCTACACCTTC
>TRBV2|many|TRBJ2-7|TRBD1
CASLPQGAVLQQYF
TGTGCCAGCTTACCCCAGGGGGCAGTGTTACAGCAGTACTTC
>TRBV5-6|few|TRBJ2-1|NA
CASSPLSGEYVEQFF
TGTGCCAGCAGCCCCTTGTCAGGGGAGTATGTTGAGCAGTTCTTC
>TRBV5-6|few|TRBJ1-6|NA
CASSFGVSALHF
TGTGCCAGCAGCTTCGGGGTCAGCGCCCTCCACTTT
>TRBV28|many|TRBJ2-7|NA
CATVDTSSYEQYF
TGTGCCACCGTGGACACCTCCTCCTACGAGCAGTACTTC
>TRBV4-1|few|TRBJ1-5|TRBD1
CASSQPGQGARQPQHF
TGCGCCAGCAGCCAACCTGGACAGGGGGCGCGTCAGCCCCAGCATTTT
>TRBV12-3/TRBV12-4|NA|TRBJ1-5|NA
CASSAEWRNQPQHF
TGTGCCAGCAGCGCCGAGTGGAGGAATCAGCCCCAGCATTTT
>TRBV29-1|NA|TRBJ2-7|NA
CSVLQGGSSYEQYF
TGCAGCGTTTTGCAGGGGGGAAGCTCCTACGAGCAGTACTTC
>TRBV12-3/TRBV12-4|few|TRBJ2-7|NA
CASSLNQGYSYEQYF
TGTGCCAGCAGTCTAAACCAGGGTTACTCCTACGAGCAGTACTTC
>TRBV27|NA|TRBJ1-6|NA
CASSYLDSPLHF
TGTGCCAGCAGTTACCTTGATTCACCCCTCCACTTT
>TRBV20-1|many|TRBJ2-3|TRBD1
CSAIPGTDLTDTQYF
TGCAGTGCTATCCCCGGGACAGACCTCACAGATACGCAGTATTTT
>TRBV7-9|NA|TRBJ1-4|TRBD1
CASSFGQGVEKLFF
TGTGCCAGCAGTTTTGGACAGGGGGTAGAAAAACTGTTTTTT
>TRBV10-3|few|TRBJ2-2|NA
CAITREGLPNTGELFF
TGTGCCATCACTCGCGAGGGGCTCCCGAACACCGGGGAGCTGTTTTTT
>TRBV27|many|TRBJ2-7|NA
CASSPPGKYEQYF
TGTGCCAGCAGTCCCCCGGGGAAGTACGAGCAGTACTTC
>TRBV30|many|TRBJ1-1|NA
CAWRESVFAFF
TGTGCCTGGAGGGAGTCGGTATTCGCTTTCTTT
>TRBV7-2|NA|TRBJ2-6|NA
CASSLASSGANVLAF
TGTGCCAGCAGCTTAGCCTCGTCTGGGGCCAACGTCCTGGCTTTC
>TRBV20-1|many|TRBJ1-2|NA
CSARDRANYGYTF
TGCAGTGCGCGGGACCGCGCTAACTATGGCTACACCTTC
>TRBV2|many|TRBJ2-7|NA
CASTTGAYEQYF
TGTGCCAGCACCACGGGAGCCTACGAGCAGTACTTC
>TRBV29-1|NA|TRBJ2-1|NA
CSVLQGGEQFF
TGCAGCGTTCTACAGGGCGGTGAGCAGTTCTTC
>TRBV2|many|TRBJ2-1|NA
CASSARTAQFNNEQFF
TGTGCCAGCAGTGCTAGGACAGCCCAGTTTAACAATGAGCAGTTCTTC
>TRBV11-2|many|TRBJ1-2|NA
CASSSDTTTAGYTF
TGTGCCAGCAGCTCCGACACTACTACGGCCGGTTACACCTTC
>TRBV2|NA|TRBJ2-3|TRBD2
CASTEAGGGYTQYF
TGTGCCAGCACTGAAGCGGGGGGGGGATATACGCAGTATTTT
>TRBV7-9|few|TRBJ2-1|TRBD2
CASAIPAGGIDEQFF
TGTGCCAGCGCCATCCCGGCGGGGGGTATCGATGAGCAGTTCTTC
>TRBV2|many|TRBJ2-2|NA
CASSEQASNTGELFF
TGTGCCAGCAGTGAACAAGCATCGAACACCGGGGAGCTGTTTTTT
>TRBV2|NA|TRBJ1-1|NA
CASSELAGRTEAFF
TGTGCCAGCAGTGAACTGGCAGGGAGGACTGAAGCTTTCTTT
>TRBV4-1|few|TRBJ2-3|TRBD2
CASSQDPWVAGPPGDTQYF
TGCGCCAGCAGCCAAGATCCCTGGGTAGCGGGTCCCCCGGGGGATACGCAGTATTTT
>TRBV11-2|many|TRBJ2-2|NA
CASSLVGLASGELFF
TGTGCCAGCAGCTTAGTGGGTTTAGCGAGCGGGGAGCTGTTTTTT
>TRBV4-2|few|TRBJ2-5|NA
CASSQDSKETQYF
TGTGCCAGCAGCCAAGACAGCAAAGAGACCCAGTACTTC
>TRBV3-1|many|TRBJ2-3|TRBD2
CASSRLAGGPDTQYF
TGTGCCAGCAGCCGACTAGCGGGGGGCCCAGATACGCAGTATTTT
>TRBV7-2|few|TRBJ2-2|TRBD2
CASSLGTSGGRTGELFF
TGTGCCAGCAGCTTAGGGACTAGCGGGGGTCGGACCGGGGAGCTGTTTTTT
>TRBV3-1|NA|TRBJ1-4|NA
CASSQQGIVATNEKLFF
TGTGCCAGCAGCCAACAGGGAATCGTTGCAACTAATGAAAAACTGTTTTTT
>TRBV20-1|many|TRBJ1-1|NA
CSALQGGNTEAFF
TGCAGTGCCCTACAGGGAGGGAACACTGAAGCTTTCTTT
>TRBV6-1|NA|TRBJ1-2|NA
CASSRRVGGEDGYTF
TGTGCCAGCAGCCGCCGGGTGGGGGGCGAGGATGGCTACACCTTC
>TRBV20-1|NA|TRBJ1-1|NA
CSASLPRDMNTEASF
TGCAGTGCTAGTCTTCCCAGGGACATGAACACTGAAGCTTCCTTT
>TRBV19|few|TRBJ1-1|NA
CASSIAGTTEAFF
TGTGCCAGTAGTATAGCCGGCACCACTGAAGCTTTCTTT
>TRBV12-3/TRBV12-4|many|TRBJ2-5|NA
CASRSRQGQETQYF
TGTGCCAGCAGATCGCGTCAGGGACAAGAGACCCAGTACTTC
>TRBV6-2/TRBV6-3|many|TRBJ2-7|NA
CASSYFPRLDSYEQYF
TGTGCCAGCAGTTACTTCCCCCGACTCGACTCCTACGAGCAGTACTTC